What follows are 9 T cell receptor beta chains derived from one specimen sequenced in a study of read filtering for tumor transcriptome and immune sequencing. From 300 to 450 ng of RNA, a library with molecular barcoded alpha/delta and beta/gamma adaptors was made. MiXCR was run by TCRdb on the reads, yielding one entry per CDR3 protein. The sample consists of around 130,000 distinct CDR3 sequences, over 10% of them appearing once. Sample: a population of CD138-negative cells sorted from bone marrow. The origin of the receptors is a donor at least 40 years old with multiple myeloma.

This clonotype was recorded many times. The chain has TRBV4-1 and TRBJ1-1; TRBD1 aligns across 7 bases. The germline V gene has CDR1 MGHRA and CDR2 YSYEKL. Germline trimming cut 1 base from V and 1 base from J; bases unmatched to any gene: 3. The CDR3 is 15 amino acids. CDR3 sequence: CASSQVGTANTEAFF. The CDR3 DNA follows: TGCGCCAGCAGCCAAGTAGGGACAGCGAACACTGAAGCTTTCTTT.

The CDR3 nucleotides read TGTGCCACCAGCAGCTTTACAGGGAGCACCGGGGAGCTGTTTTTT. Translating gives CATSSFTGSTGELFF. The chain links TRBV15 to TRBJ2-2, with D perhaps matching TRBD1 (6 bases). The CDR3 length is 15 residues. In germline, CDR1 is LNHNV, CDR2 YYDKDF (reference sequence). The V end lost 3 bases, the J end lost 4 bases, and 12 bases lay between the germline ends.

This clonotype has ten or more counts. The V gene is TRBV20-1, the J gene TRBJ2-1; D call uncertain. From germline, CDR1 is DFQATT and CDR2 SNEGSKA (reference sequence). There are 13 residues in the CDR3. V lost 5 bases to trimming and J lost 0 bases, with 8 bases between them. CDR3 protein: CSAPPSSYNEQFF. CDR3 bases: TGCAGTGCTCCCCCGAGCTCCTACAATGAGCAGTTCTTC.

This clonotype was detected only a few times. A much more abundant neighbour one base away suggests this may be a read error. The chain is built from TRBV12-3 or TRBV12-4 and TRBJ2-5; D possibly corresponds to TRBD1 (5 bases). The CDR3 consists of 14 residues. V dropped 8 bases and J dropped 2 bases, with 15 bases sitting between them. The DNA for the CDR3 is TGTGCCAGCGGTCCATGGACAAAGCAAGAGACCCAGTACTTC. Translation: CASGPWTKQETQYF.

CDR3 protein: CASSLARGPLNIQYF. The CDR3 DNA sequence: TGTGCCAGCAGCTTAGCTAGGGGGCCTTTGAACATTCAGTACTTC. The rearrangement joins TRBV11-2 to TRBJ2-4; 7 bases fit TRBD1. The CDR3 is 15 residues long. CDR1 and CDR2 (germline): SGHAT, FQNNGV. The V and J ends lost 1 base and 7 bases, in that order; junction bases with no gene match: 7.

This clonotype appeared many times. The chain is built from TRBV3-1 and TRBJ1-2, with no clear D. V was shortened by 1 base and J by 4 bases, with 16 bases between the two germline ends. CDR1 is LGHDT and CDR2 is YNNKEL in the germline V gene (reference sequence). The CDR3 covers 16 residues. The CDR3 spells CASSQGAGRSLYGYTF. Written as DNA, the CDR3 is TGTGCCAGCAGCCAAGGCGCCGGCCGATCCCTCTATGGCTACACCTTC.

This clonotype was observed a few times. A much larger clone is a single base away; this may be a read error. The genes are TRBV27 and TRBJ1-2; 10 positions match TRBD1. J was trimmed by 8 bases and V by 7 bases; bases with no gene match: 13. The CDR3 loop spans 15 amino acids. In germline, CDR1 is MNHEY, CDR2 SMNVEV (reference sequence). The CDR3 nucleotides read TGTGCCAGCACCCTCCGTGTGGGGACAGGGGAAGGCTACACCTTC. It specifies CASTLRVGTGEGYTF.

This clonotype occurred many times. The chain employs TRBV10-3 and TRBJ2-1; D perhaps matches TRBD2 (6 bases). This CDR3 has 16 residues. V was clipped by 0 bases and J by 0 bases, with 9 bases between them. Germline CDR1 ENHRY, CDR2 SYGVKD. The CDR3 sequence: CAISESVSGSYNEQFF. Here the CDR3 DNA reads TGTGCCATCAGTGAGTCGGTTAGCGGCTCCTACAATGAGCAGTTCTTC.

A word on this clonotype: A much more abundant neighbour one base away suggests this may be a read error. The CDR3 loop is CGGARGSGNAIYF. DNA of the CDR3: TGTGGGGGCGCCAGAGGCTCTGGAAACGCCATATATTTT. V gene TRBV30 combines with J gene TRBJ1-3, with D perhaps matching TRBD1 (5 bases). The CDR3 is 13 residues long. Germline V gives CDR1 GTSNPN, CDR2 SVGIG (reference sequence).